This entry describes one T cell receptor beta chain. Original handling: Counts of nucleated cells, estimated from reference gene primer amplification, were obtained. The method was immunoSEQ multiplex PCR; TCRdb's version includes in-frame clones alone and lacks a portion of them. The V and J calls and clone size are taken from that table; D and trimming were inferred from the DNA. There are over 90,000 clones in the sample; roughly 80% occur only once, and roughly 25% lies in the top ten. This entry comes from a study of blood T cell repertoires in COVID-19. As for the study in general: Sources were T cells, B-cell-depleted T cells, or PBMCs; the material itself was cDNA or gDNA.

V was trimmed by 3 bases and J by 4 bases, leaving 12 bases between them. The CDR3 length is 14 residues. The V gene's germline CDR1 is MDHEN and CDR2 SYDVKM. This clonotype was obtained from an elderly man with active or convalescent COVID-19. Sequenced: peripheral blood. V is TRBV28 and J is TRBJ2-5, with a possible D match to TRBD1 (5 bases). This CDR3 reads CASSFGRVRETQYF. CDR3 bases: TGTGCCAGCAGTTTTGGCAGGGTCCGAGAGACCCAGTACTTC.